The clone carrying this TCR beta chain has a single count. This entry comes from a study of blood T cell repertoires in COVID-19. Looking at the study overall: Sources were T cells, B-cell-depleted T cells, or PBMCs; the material itself was cDNA or gDNA.

This CDR3 contains 15 residues. The V end was cut by 3 bases, the J end by 5 bases, with 16 bases between. Per the germline V gene, CDR1 is LGHNA and CDR2 is YNFKEQ. Assay: immunoSEQ multiplex PCR; the TCRdb copy retains only in-frame clones and omits some. Among some 72,000 clones listed, roughly 90% were seen once. The source material was peripheral blood. The genes are TRBV4-2 and TRBJ2-5, with a weak D call TRBD2 (5 bases). The receptor was derived from a man aged 45-65 years with active COVID-19. CDR3 bases: TGTGCCAGCAGCCAGACGACAAGCCGGAGGGAGACCCAGTACTTC. Its protein is CASSQTTSRRETQYF.